Only a few counts were recorded for the clone carrying this TCR beta chain. One entry per CDR3 protein, called by TCRdb with MiXCR from the RT-PCR reads. The table records about 680,000 distinct CDR3 sequences, around 14% of them present only once. V was trimmed by 4 bases and J by 1 base, leaving 11 bases between them. Germline loops: CDR1 ENHRY, CDR2 SYGVKD. The CDR3 runs to 14 residues. Input material: memory CD4+ T cells from blood. The chain combines TRBV10-3 with TRBJ2-7; TRBD2 might be the D (5 bases). This clonotype was obtained from a female donor in good health, serving as a healthy control. CDR3 amino acids: CAISAGERSYEQYF. The CDR3 DNA reads as TGTGCCATCAGTGCCGGGGAGCGGTCCTACGAGCAGTACTTC.